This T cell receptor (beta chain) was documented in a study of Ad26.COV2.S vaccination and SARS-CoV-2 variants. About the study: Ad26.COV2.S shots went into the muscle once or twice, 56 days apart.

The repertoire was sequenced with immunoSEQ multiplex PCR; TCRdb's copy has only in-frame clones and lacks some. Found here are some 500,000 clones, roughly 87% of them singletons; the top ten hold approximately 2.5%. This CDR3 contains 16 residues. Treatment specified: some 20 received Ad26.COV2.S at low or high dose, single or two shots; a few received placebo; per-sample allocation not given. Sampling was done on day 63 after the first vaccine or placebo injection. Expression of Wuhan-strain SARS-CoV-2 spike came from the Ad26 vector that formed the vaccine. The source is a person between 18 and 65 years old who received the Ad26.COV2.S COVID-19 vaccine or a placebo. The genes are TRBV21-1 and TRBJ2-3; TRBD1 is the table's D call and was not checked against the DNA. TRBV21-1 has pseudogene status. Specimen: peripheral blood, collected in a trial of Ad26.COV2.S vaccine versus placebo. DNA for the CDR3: TGTGCCAGCGGCGGGACAGGGGGCGGGCGGACAGATACGCAGTATTTT. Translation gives CASGGTGGGRTDTQYF.